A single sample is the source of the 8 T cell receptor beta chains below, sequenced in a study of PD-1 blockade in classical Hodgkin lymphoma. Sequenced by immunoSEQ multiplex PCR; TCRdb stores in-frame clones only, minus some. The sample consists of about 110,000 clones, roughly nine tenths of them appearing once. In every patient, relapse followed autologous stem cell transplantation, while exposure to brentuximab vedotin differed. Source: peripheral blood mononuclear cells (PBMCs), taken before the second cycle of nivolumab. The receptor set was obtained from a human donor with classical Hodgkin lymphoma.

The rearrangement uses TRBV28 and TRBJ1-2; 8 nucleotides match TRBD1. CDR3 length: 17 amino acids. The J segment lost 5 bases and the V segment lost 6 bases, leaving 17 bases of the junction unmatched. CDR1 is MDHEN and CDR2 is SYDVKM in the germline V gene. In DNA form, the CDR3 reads TGTGCCAGCAGCCCAGATCAGGGGGCCCCCCCACGGTATGGCTACACCTTC. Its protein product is CASSPDQGAPPRYGYTF.

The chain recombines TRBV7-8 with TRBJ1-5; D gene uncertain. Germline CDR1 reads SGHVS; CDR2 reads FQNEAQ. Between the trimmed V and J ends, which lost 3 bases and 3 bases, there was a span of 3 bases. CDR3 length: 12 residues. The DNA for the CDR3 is TGTGCCAGCAGCTTCCTCAATCAGCCCCAGCATTTT. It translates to CASSFLNQPQHF.

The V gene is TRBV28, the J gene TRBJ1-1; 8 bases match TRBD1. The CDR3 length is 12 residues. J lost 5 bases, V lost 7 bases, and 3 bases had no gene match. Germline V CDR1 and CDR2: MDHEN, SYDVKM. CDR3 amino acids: CASIRQGTEAFF. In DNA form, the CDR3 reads TGTGCCAGCATCCGACAGGGGACTGAAGCTTTCTTT.

This chain's CDR3 is CASSYSGEYQPQHF. The CDR3 nucleotides are TGTGCCAGCAGTTACTCAGGGGAGTATCAGCCCCAGCATTTT. The chain is built from TRBV6-5 and TRBJ1-5, with TRBD1 as a possible D gene (5 bases). The CDR3 is 14 residues long. V lost 0 bases and J 5 bases, leaving 8 bases between the germline ends. Germline V lookup: CDR1 MNHEY, CDR2 SVGAGI.

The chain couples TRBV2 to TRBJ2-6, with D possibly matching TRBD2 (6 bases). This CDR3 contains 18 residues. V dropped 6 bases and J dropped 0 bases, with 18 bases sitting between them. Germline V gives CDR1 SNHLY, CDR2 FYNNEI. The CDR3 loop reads CASRVQGRMSSGANVLTF. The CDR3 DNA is TGTGCCAGCAGGGTGCAAGGGAGGATGAGCTCTGGGGCCAACGTCCTGACTTTC.

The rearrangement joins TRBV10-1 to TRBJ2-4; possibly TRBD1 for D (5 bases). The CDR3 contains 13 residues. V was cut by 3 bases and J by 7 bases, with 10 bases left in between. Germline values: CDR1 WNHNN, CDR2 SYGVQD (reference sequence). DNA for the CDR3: TGCGCCAGCAGTGACAGGGTGTCCAACATTCAGTACTTC. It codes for CASSDRVSNIQYF.

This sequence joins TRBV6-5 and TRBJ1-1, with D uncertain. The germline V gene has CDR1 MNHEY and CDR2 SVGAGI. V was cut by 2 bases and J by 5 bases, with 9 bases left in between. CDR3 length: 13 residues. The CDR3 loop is CASSYERGTEAFF. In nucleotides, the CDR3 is TGTGCCAGCAGTTACGAGCGCGGGACTGAAGCTTTCTTT.

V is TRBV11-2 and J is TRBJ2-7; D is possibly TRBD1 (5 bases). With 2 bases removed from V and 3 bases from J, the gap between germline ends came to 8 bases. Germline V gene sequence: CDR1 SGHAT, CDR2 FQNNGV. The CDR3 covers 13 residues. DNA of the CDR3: TGTGCCAGCAGCTTAATGACAGTCTACGAGCAGTACTTC. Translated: CASSLMTVYEQYF.